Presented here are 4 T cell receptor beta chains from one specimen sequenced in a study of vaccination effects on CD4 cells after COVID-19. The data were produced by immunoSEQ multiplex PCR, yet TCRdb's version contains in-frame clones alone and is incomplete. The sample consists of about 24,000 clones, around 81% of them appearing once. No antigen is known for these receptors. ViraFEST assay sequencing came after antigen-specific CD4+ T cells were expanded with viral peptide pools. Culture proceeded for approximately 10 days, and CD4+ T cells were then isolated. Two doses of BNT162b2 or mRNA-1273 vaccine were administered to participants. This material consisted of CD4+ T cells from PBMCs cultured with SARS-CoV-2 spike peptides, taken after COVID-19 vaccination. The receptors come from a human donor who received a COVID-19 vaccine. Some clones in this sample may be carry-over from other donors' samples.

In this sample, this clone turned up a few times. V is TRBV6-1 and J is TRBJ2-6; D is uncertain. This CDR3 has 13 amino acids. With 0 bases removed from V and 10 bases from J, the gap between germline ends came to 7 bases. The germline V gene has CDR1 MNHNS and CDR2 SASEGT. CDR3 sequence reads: CASSEAPINVLTF. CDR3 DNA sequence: TGTGCCAGCAGTGAAGCCCCTATAAACGTCCTGACTTTC.

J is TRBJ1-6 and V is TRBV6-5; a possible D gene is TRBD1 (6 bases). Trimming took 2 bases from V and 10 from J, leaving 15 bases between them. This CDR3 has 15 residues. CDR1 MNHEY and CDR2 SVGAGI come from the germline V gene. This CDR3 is CASSYTRDTNSPLHF. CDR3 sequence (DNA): TGTGCCAGCAGTTACACCCGGGACACCAACTCACCCCTCCACTTT.

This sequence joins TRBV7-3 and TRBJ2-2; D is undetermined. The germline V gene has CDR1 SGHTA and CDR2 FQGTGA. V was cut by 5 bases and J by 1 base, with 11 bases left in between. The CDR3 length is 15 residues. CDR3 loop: CASSHQDGNTGELFF. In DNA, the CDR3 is TGTGCCAGCAGCCATCAGGACGGGAACACCGGGGAGCTGTTTTTT.

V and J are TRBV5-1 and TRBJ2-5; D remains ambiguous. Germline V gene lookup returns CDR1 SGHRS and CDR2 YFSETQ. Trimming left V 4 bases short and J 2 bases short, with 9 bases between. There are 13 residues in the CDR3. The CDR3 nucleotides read TGCGCCAGCAGCCGTAGTCCGCAAGAGACCCAGTACTTC. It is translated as CASSRSPQETQYF. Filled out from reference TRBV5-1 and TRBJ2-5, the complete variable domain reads KAGVTQTPRYLIKTRGQQVTLSCSPISGHRSVSWYQQTPGQGLQFLFEYFSETQRNKGNFPGRFSGRQFSNSRSEMNVSTLELGDSALYLCASSRSPQETQYFGPGTRLLVL.